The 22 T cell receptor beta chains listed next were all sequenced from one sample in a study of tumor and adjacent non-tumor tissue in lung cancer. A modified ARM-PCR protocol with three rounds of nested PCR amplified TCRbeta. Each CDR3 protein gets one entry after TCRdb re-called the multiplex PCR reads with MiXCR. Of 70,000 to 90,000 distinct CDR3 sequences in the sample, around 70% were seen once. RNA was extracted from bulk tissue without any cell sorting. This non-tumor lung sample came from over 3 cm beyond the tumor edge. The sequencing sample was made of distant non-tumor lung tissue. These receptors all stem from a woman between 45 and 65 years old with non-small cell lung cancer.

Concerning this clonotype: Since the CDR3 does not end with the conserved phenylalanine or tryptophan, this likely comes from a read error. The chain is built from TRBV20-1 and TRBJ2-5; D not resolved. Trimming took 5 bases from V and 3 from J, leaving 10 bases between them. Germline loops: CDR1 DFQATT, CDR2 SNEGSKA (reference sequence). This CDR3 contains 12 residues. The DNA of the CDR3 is TGCAGTGCTCTATATGGGAAAGAGACCCAGTACTAC. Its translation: CSALYGKETQYY.

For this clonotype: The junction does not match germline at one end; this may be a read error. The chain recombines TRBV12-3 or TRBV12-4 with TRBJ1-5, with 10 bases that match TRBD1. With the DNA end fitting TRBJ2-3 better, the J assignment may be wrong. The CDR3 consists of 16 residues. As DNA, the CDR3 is TGTGCTAGCAGTTTATGGTGGGGACAGGGGTCTGAGCCCCAGTATTTT. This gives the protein CASSLWWGQGSEPQYF.

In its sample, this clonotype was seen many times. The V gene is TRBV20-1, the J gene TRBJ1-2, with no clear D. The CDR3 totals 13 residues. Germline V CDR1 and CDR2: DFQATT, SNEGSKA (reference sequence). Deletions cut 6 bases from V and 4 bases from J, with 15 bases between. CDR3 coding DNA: TGCAGTGCCAGAACGTTGGACGGCTATGGCTACACCTTC. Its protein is CSARTLDGYGYTF.

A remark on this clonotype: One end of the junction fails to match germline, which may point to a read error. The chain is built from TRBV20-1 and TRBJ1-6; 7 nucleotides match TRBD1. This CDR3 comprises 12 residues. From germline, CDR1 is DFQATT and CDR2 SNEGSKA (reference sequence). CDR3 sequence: CNAGTVNSPLHF. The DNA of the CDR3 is TGCAATGCCGGGACAGTAAATTCACCCCTCCATTTT.

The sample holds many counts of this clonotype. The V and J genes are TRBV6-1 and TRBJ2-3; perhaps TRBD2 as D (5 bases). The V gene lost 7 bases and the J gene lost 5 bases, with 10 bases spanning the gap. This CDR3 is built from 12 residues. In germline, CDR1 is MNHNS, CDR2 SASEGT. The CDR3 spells CASIPGKDTQYF. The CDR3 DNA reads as TGTGCCAGCATTCCGGGAAAAGATACGCAGTATTTT.

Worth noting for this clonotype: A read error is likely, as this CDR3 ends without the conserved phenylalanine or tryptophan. The DNA for the CDR3 is TGTGCCAGCAAACTTACAGGGACGAACTCTGAAGCTTTCCTT. Protein sequence: CASKLTGTNSEAFL. The chain links TRBV6-5 to TRBJ1-1; D is perhaps TRBD1 (6 bases). CDR3 length equals 14 residues. CDR1 is MNHEY and CDR2 is SVGAGI in the germline V gene.

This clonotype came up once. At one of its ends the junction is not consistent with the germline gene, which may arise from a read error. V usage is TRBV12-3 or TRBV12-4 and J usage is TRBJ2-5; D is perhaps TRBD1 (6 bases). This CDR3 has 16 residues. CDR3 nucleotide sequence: TGTGCCAGCAGTCGCAACAGGGAACCATTATCAGAGACCCAGTACTTT. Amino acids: CASSRNREPLSETQYF.

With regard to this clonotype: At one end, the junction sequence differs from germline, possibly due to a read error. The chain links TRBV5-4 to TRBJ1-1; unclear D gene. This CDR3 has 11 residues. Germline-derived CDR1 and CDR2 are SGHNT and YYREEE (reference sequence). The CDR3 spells CASDSGIEALF. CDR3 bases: TGTGCCAGCGATTCCGGAATTGAAGCTTTGTTT.

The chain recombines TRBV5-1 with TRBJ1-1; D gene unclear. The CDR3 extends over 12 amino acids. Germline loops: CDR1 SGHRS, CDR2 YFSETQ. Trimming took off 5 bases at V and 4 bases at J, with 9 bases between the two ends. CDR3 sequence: CASSYVGTEAFF. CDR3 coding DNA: TGCGCCAGCAGTTATGTCGGCACTGAAGCTTTCTTT.

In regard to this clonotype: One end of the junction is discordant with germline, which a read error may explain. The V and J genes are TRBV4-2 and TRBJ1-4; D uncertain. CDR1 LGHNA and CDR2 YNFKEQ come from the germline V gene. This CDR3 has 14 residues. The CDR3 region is CASGQAATIEKLFF. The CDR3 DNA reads TGTGCCAGCGGCCAGGCTGCAACTATTGAAAAACTGTTTTTT.

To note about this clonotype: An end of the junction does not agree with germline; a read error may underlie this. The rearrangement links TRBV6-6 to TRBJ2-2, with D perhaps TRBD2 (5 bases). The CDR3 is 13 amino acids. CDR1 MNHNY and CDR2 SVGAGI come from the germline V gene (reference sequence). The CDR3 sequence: CASSYVRVGELLF. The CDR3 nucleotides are TGTGCCAGCAGTTACGTCAGAGTCGGGGAGCTGCTTTTT.

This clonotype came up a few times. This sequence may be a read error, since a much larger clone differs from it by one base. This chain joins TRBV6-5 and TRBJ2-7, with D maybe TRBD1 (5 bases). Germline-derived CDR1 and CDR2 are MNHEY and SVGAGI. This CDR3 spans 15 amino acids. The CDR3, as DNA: TGTGTCAGCACCCCTTTCCGGACATCGACCTACGAGCAGTACTTC. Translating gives CVSTPFRTSTYEQYF.

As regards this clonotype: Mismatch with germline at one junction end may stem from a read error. CDR3 amino acids: CASSLGRRALGETQYF. The CDR3 bases are TGCGCCAGCAGCTTGGGTCGGAGAGCCCTCGGAGAGACCCAATACTTC. V usage is TRBV5-1 and J usage is TRBJ2-5; D is undetermined. The CDR3 is 16 amino acids. Germline values: CDR1 SGHRS, CDR2 YFSETQ. The whole variable domain, remainder taken from reference TRBV5-1 and TRBJ2-5, is KAGVTQTPRYLIKTRGQQVTLSCSPISGHRSVSWYQQTPGQGLQFLFEYFSETQRNKGNFPGRFSGRQFSNSRSEMNVSTLELGDSALYLCASSLGRRALGETQYFGPGTRLLVL.

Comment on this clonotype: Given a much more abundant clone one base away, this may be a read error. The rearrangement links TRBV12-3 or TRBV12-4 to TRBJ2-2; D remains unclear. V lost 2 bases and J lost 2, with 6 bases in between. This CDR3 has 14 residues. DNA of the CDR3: TGTGCCAGCAGTTTAAACATCAACACCGGGGAGCTGTTTTTT. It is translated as CASSLNINTGELFF.

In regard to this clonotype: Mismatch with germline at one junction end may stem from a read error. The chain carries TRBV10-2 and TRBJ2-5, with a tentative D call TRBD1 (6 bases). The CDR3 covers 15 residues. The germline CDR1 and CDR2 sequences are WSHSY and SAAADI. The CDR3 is CASRGVETYQETQYF. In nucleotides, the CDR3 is TGTGCCAGCAGGGGAGTGGAGACTTACCAAGAGACCCAGTACTTC.

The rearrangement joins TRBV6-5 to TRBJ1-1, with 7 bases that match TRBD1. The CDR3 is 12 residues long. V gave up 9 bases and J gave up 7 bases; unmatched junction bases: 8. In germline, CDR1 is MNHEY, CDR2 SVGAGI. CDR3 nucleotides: TGTGCCAGTAGGGACAGAAGCAGTGAAGCTTTCTTT. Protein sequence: CASRDRSSEAFF.

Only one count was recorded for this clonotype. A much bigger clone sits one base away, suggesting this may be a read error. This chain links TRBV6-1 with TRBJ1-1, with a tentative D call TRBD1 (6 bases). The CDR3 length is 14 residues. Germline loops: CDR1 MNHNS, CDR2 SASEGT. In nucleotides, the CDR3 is TGTGCCAGCAGTGAAGAGGGGGGGAACGCTGAAGCTTTCTTT. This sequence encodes CASSEEGGNAEAFF.

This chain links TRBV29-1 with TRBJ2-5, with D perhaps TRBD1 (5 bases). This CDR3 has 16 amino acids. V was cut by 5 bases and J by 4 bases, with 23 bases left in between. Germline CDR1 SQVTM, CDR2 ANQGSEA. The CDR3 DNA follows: TGCAGCGTTTCGGACACCTATCACCCATGGCGAGAGACCCAGTACTTC. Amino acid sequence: CSVSDTYHPWRETQYF.

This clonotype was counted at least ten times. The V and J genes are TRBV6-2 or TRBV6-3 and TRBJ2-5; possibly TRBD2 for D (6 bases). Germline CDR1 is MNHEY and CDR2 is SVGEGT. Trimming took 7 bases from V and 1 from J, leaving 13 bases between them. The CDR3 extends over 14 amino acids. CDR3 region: CASTPRGGQETQYF. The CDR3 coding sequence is TGTGCCAGCACCCCAAGGGGAGGCCAAGAGACCCAGTACTTC.

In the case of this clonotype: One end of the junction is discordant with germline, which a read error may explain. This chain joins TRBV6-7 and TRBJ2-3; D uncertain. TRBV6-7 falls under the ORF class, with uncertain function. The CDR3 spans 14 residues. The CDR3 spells CASSPNYPLDKQYF. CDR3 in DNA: TGTGCCAGCAGTCCGAACTACCCTCTAGATAAGCAGTATTTT.

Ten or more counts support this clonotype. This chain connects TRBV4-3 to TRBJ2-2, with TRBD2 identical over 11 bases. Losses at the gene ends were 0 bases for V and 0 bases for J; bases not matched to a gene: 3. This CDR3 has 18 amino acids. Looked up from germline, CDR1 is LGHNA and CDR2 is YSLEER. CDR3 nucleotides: TGCGCCAGCAGCCAAGATATAGCGGGAGGGACGAACACCGGGGAGCTGTTTTTT. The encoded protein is CASSQDIAGGTNTGELFF.

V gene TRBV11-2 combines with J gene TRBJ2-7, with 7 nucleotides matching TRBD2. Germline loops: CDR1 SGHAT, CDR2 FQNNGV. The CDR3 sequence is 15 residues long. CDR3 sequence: CACSPWASGSHEQYF. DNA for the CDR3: TGTGCTTGCAGCCCTTGGGCTAGCGGTTCCCACGAGCAGTACTTC.